This paragraph covers one T cell receptor beta chain sequence. Antigen unknown. TCRdb independently ran MiXCR on the 5' RACE reads; one entry per CDR3 protein. The data show hundreds of thousands of distinct CDR3 sequences, 15% to 20% seen once. The data were obtained in a study of T-cell memory formation after mild COVID-19. Study-wide background: TCR clusters largely stayed donor specific.

V was cut by 8 bases and J by 0 bases, with 14 bases left in between. Germline CDR1 reads KGHSH; CDR2 reads LQKENI. The CDR3 extends over 15 amino acids. Study-wide findings and caveats: A subset of responding clones appeared in pre-infection memory, suggesting cross-reactive memory joined. Clones contracting over day 15 to 85 were CD4/CD8 balanced, with later expanders leaning CD4+.

The specimen was PBMCs or a T cell subset sorted from them (not recorded which). The chain joins TRBV18 to TRBJ2-1, with D possibly matching TRBD2 (5 bases). The source of this sequence is a man in his late teens or twenties who had mild COVID-19 (a few samples of this study predate the infection). Cell type and time point are not known. The CDR3: CASGLRDLSYNEQFF. CDR3 nucleotide sequence: TGTGCCAGCGGACTTCGCGATCTCTCCTACAATGAGCAGTTCTTC.